Below, 14 T cell receptor beta chains from the same sample are listed, as sequenced in a study of cytomegalovirus exposure and HLA in healthy donors. 60 Vbeta and 13 Jbeta primers were used in PCR. TCRdb's table, derived via immunoSEQ multiplex PCR, lists solely in-frame clones and lacks some. The repertoire holds more than 150,000 clones, just under 80% seen once, with 1% in the top ten. Sequenced sample: PBMCs. Every receptor here comes from a woman between 50 and 59 years old in good health and CMV-seropositive.

The chain combines TRBV4-3 with TRBJ2-7, with D possibly matching TRBD1 (6 bases). Per germline, CDR1 LGHNA and CDR2 YSLEER. The CDR3 runs to 15 residues. V lost 4 bases and J 0 bases, leaving 13 bases between the germline ends. CDR3 protein: CASSLDRMSSYEQYF. The CDR3, as DNA: TGCGCCAGCAGCCTAGACAGGATGAGCTCCTACGAGCAGTACTTC.

The rearrangement uses TRBV10-2 and TRBJ1-2; TRBD1 might be the D (5 bases). From germline, CDR1 is WSHSY and CDR2 SAAADI. V lost 5 bases to trimming and J lost 7 bases, with 11 bases between them. The CDR3 contains 12 residues. The CDR3 loop reads CASSSRQSGYTF. The CDR3 DNA reads TGCGCCAGCAGTTCTCGACAGAGTGGCTACACCTTC.

A remark on this clone: The junction departs from germline at one end; a sequencing error may be responsible. The V and J genes are TRBV7-9 and TRBJ2-3; TRBD1 agrees at 8 bases. There are 16 residues in the CDR3. CDR1 is SEHNR, CDR2 FQNEAQ, per germline (reference sequence). The CDR3 is CSSSAGQAISGDTQYF. CDR3 sequence (DNA): TGTTCCAGCAGCGCGGGACAGGCTATCTCCGGGGATACGCAGTATTTT. The full variable domain, in which reference TRBV7-9 and TRBJ2-3 provide the parts outside the CDR3, is DTGVSQNPRHKITKRGQNVTFRCDPISEHNRLYWYRQTLGQGPEFLTYFQNEAQLEKSRLLSDRFSAERPKGSFSTLEIQRTEQGDSAMYLCSSSAGQAISGDTQYFGPGTRLTVL.

The genes are TRBV28 and TRBJ1-2, with TRBD1 as a possible D gene (6 bases). The CDR3 loop spans 17 amino acids. Trimming took off 4 bases at V and 3 bases at J, with 21 bases between the two ends. Germline V CDR1 and CDR2: MDHEN, SYDVKM. The CDR3 nucleotides read TGTGCCAGCAGTTCCCCTCGTTCTTCGGGGGGCGACTATGGCTACACCTTC. The encoded protein is CASSSPRSSGGDYGYTF.

The gene calls are TRBV6-5 and TRBJ2-7; no firm D call. V was cut by 4 bases and J by 4 bases, with 5 bases left in between. Germline CDR1 is MNHEY and CDR2 is SVGAGI. This CDR3 has 11 residues. CDR3 sequence (DNA): TGTGCCAGCAGTTCCCGGTACGAGCAGTACTTC. The encoded protein is CASSSRYEQYF.

The rearrangement uses TRBV11-3 and TRBJ2-2; 7 nucleotides agree with TRBD2. The germline CDR1 and CDR2 sequences are SGHNT and YENEEA. The CDR3 covers 17 residues. V lost 1 base to trimming and J lost 3 bases; unmatched junction nucleotides: 8. DNA for the CDR3: TGTGCCAGCAGCTTAGTTCGACTGGCGGGGGACACCGGGGAGCTGTTTTTT. Protein product: CASSLVRLAGDTGELFF. Complete variable domain (other parts from reference TRBV11-3 and TRBJ2-2): EAGVVQSPRYKIIEKKQPVAFWCNPISGHNTLYWYLQNLGQGPELLIRYENEEAVDDSQLPKDRFSAERLKGVDSTLKIQPAELGDSAVYLCASSLVRLAGDTGELFFGEGSRLTVL.

This chain uses TRBV5-4 with TRBJ1-2, with TRBD1 as a possible D gene (5 bases). The length of the CDR3 is 15 residues. Germline-derived CDR1 and CDR2 are SGHNT and YYREEE (reference sequence). Trimming shortened V by 5 bases and J by 3 bases, and 17 bases separated the two germline ends. The CDR3: CASRSGLLADYGYTF. The CDR3 nucleotides read TGTGCCAGCAGATCGGGACTTTTGGCTGACTATGGCTACACCTTC.

The rearrangement joins TRBV4-1 to TRBJ1-2; D ambiguous. Germline V gene data show CDR1 as MGHRA and CDR2 as YSYEKL. Trimming took off 0 bases at V and 6 bases at J, with 11 bases between the two ends. This CDR3 is 14 amino acids long. The CDR3 loop is CASSQDLAVHGYTF. The CDR3 region has the DNA TGCGCCAGCAGCCAAGATCTGGCAGTTCATGGCTACACCTTC.

The chain carries TRBV5-1 and TRBJ2-5, with 7 bases aligning to TRBD1. TRBJ2-7 explains the end of the DNA better; the J call may be wrong. The germline CDR1 and CDR2 sequences are SGHRS and YFSETQ. The CDR3 covers 14 residues. The CDR3, as DNA: TGCGCCAGCAGCCCGGGACAGAGCTCCTACGAGCAGTACTTC. Translated: CASSPGQSSYEQYF.

The CDR3 nucleotides read TGTGCCAGTAGTATCGACGACAGGGCTGGAAACACCATATATTTT. Translation gives CASSIDDRAGNTIYF. The chain couples TRBV19 to TRBJ1-3, with TRBD1 identical over 7 bases. CDR1 is LNHDA, CDR2 SQIVND, per germline (reference sequence). This CDR3 has 15 residues. Trimming removed 3 bases from V and 2 bases from J; junction bases left unmatched: 4.

V usage is TRBV6-6 and J usage is TRBJ2-7; no firm D call. Germline values: CDR1 MNHNY, CDR2 SVGAGI (reference sequence). V lost 3 bases to trimming and J lost 7 bases, with 13 bases between them. This CDR3 is 13 amino acids long. The CDR3 protein is CASSYETAPEQYF. The CDR3 nucleotides read TGTGCCAGCAGTTATGAGACTGCTCCGGAGCAGTACTTC.

The J gene is TRBJ1-2, the V gene TRBV28, with D maybe TRBD1 (6 bases). Trimming cost V 5 bases and J 4 bases, with 17 bases left between them. Germline V lookup: CDR1 MDHEN, CDR2 SYDVKM. This CDR3 is built from 15 residues. The CDR3: CASSPAGARVYGYTF. The CDR3 DNA follows: TGTGCCAGCAGTCCAGCGGGGGCTCGGGTCTATGGCTACACCTTC.

With respect to this clone: A junction boundary mismatches the germline segment, possibly from a read error. The chain employs TRBV2 and TRBJ1-2; TRBD1 agrees at 8 bases. CDR3 length equals 15 residues. Germline V gene data show CDR1 as SNHLY and CDR2 as FYNNEI. CDR3 in amino acids: CASSEVQGAQDGYTF. The CDR3 nucleotides read TGTGCCAGCAGCGAAGTCCAGGGGGCGCAGGATGGCTACACCTTC.

V gene TRBV19 combines with J gene TRBJ2-1; 7 bases line up with TRBD2. Germline V gene sequence: CDR1 LNHDA, CDR2 SQIVND (reference sequence). The CDR3 loop spans 15 amino acids. Trimming removed 5 bases from V and 3 bases from J; junction bases left unmatched: 7. The CDR3 DNA follows: TGTGCCAGTAGTTGGCAGGGAGGGATCTACAATGAGCAGTTCTTC. Protein product: CASSWQGGIYNEQFF.